One and the same sample provided the 2 T cell receptor beta chains below, sequenced in a study of identical twins. In TCRdb, the 5' RACE reads were re-called with MiXCR into one record per CDR3 protein. In the table there are approximately 890,000 distinct CDR3 sequences, 9% to 15% of which are singletons. The same sample was also studied in work on yellow fever vaccine responses in identical twins.

The source material was PBMCs. These receptors all stem from a woman aged 18-29 years in good health.

This clonotype turned up a few times. V usage is TRBV4-1 and J usage is TRBJ2-5, with TRBD2 matching over 10 bases. CDR1 and CDR2 (germline): MGHRA, YSYEKL. V lost 4 bases, J lost 0 bases, and 5 bases stayed unmatched. This CDR3 region has 16 residues. This chain's CDR3 is CASSLTGLANQETQYF. CDR3 nucleotide sequence: TGCGCCAGCAGCCTTACGGGACTAGCGAACCAAGAGACCCAGTACTTC.

The chain is built from TRBV12-3 or TRBV12-4 and TRBJ2-4; a possible D gene is TRBD2 (5 bases). This CDR3 region has 16 residues. V lost 0 bases and J 1 base, leaving 10 bases between the germline ends. The CDR3 loop is CASSLAPGGAKNIQYF. In DNA form, the CDR3 reads TGTGCCAGCAGTTTAGCCCCGGGCGGGGCCAAAAACATTCAGTACTTC.